This T cell receptor beta chain came from a study of regulatory T cells in long-lasting Graves disease. In building TCR beta libraries, iRepertoire HTBI primers were used together with Arm-PCR of CDR3 regions. Via MiXCR, TCRdb re-called the multiplex PCR reads, giving one row per CDR3 protein. The data show 300,000 to 400,000 distinct CDR3 sequences, with about a sixth seen just once and roughly 27% held by the top ten. This sample's time point: newly diagnosed GD, antithyroid drugs for less than 3 months. PBMC RNA served as the TCR library source. The CDR3 has 17 amino acids. J was trimmed by 4 bases and V by 1 base; bases with no gene match: 11. The V gene's germline CDR1 is SGHAT and CDR2 FQNNGV. The same data also went into a second study, on T cells in Graves' hyperthyroidism and ophthalmopathy.

This specimen was peripheral blood mononuclear cells (PBMCs), taken at new diagnosis, from a patient treated with antithyroid drugs. This rearrangement joins TRBV11-2 to TRBJ2-7, with 9 bases that match TRBD2. This clonotype originated in a man aged 40-55 years with Graves disease. The CDR3 here is CASSLGSSGGRGYEQYF. DNA of the CDR3: TGTGCCAGCAGCTTAGGTAGTAGCGGGGGCCGGGGATACGAGCAGTACTTC.